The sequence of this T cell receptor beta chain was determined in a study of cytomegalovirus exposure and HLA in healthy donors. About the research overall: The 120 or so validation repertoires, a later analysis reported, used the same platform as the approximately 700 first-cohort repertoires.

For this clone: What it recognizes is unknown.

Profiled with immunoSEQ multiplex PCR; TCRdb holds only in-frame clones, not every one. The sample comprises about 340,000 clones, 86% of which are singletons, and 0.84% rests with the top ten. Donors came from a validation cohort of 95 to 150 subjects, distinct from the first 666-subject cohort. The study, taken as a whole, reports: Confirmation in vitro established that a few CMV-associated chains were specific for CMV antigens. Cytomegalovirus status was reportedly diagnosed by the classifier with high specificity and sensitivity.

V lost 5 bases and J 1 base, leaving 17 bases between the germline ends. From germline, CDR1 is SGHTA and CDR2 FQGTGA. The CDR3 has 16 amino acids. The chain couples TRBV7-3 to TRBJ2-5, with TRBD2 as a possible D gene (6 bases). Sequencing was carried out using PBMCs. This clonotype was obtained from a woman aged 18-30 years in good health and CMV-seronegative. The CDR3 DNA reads TGTGCCAGCAGCCACGGAGGGCCGTCGTCCCAAGAGACCCAGTACTTC. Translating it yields CASSHGGPSSQETQYF.